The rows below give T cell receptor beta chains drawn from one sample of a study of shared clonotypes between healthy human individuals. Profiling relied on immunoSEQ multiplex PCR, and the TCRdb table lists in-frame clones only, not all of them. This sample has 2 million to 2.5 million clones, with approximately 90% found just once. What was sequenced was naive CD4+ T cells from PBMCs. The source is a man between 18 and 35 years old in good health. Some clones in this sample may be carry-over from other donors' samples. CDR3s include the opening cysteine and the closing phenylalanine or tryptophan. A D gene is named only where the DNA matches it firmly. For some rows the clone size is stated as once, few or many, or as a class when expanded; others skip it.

cdr3_aa: CASSFVRANEKLFF
cdr3_nt: TGTGCCAGCAGTTTTGTAAGGGCTAATGAAAAACTGTTTTTT
d_call: NA
j_call: TRBJ1-4
cdr3_length: 14
clone_size: NA
v_call: TRBV2

cdr3_aa: CASSQEQVAWNQPQHF
cdr3_nt: TGTGCCAGCAGTCAAGAACAGGTGGCCTGGAATCAGCCCCAGCATTTT
d_call: NA
j_call: TRBJ1-5
cdr3_length: 16
clone_size: NA
v_call: TRBV6-6

cdr3_aa: CASSLTGAFGYTF
cdr3_nt: TGTGCCAGCAGCTTAACCGGGGCCTTTGGCTACACCTTC
d_call: NA
j_call: TRBJ1-2
cdr3_length: 13
clone_size: once
v_call: TRBV28

cdr3_aa: CAWSLGSDYGYTF
cdr3_nt: TGTGCCTGGAGTCTCGGGAGCGACTATGGCTACACCTTC
d_call: NA
j_call: TRBJ1-2
cdr3_length: 13
clone_size: NA
v_call: TRBV30

cdr3_aa: CASSPWGEPQHF
cdr3_nt: TGTGCCAGCAGCCCCTGGGGAGAGCCCCAGCATTTT
d_call: NA
j_call: TRBJ1-5
cdr3_length: 12
clone_size: NA
v_call: TRBV7-9

cdr3_aa: CASSLSLAGGPYNEQFF
cdr3_nt: TGCGCCAGCAGCTTGTCCCTAGCGGGAGGGCCATACAATGAGCAGTTCTTC
d_call: TRBD2
j_call: TRBJ2-1
cdr3_length: 17
clone_size: once
v_call: TRBV5-1

cdr3_aa: CASSEVGFAGETQYF
cdr3_nt: TGTGCCAGCAGCGAAGTGGGGTTTGCGGGGGAGACCCAGTACTTC
d_call: NA
j_call: TRBJ2-5
cdr3_length: 15
clone_size: NA
v_call: TRBV28

cdr3_aa: CASSFDPPSTDTQYF
cdr3_nt: TGCGCCAGCAGCTTTGACCCCCCTAGCACAGATACGCAGTATTTT
d_call: NA
j_call: TRBJ2-3
cdr3_length: 15
clone_size: NA
v_call: TRBV5-1

cdr3_aa: CASSPVSAQETQYF
cdr3_nt: TGTGCCAGCTCACCAGTCTCGGCACAGGAGACCCAGTACTTC
d_call: NA
j_call: TRBJ2-5
cdr3_length: 14
clone_size: NA
v_call: TRBV18

cdr3_aa: CASSLGAQNTEAFF
cdr3_nt: TGCGCCAGCAGCTTGGGAGCCCAGAACACTGAAGCTTTCTTT
d_call: NA
j_call: TRBJ1-1
cdr3_length: 14
clone_size: NA
v_call: TRBV5-1

cdr3_aa: CAWNLRSKNEKLFF
cdr3_nt: TGTGCCTGGAATTTAAGGTCAAAGAATGAAAAACTGTTTTTT
d_call: NA
j_call: TRBJ1-4
cdr3_length: 14
clone_size: NA
v_call: TRBV30

cdr3_aa: CASSLNGRGTEAFF
cdr3_nt: TGTGCCAGCAGCTTAAACGGCCGCGGCACTGAAGCTTTCTTT
d_call: NA
j_call: TRBJ1-1
cdr3_length: 14
clone_size: NA
v_call: TRBV7-2

cdr3_aa: CVSSPGTGAEEQETQYF
cdr3_nt: TGCGTCAGCAGCCCGGGAACGGGGGCTGAAGAACAAGAGACCCAGTACTTC
d_call: NA
j_call: TRBJ2-5
cdr3_length: 17
clone_size: NA
v_call: TRBV4-1

cdr3_aa: CASNPSGPQTYEQYF
cdr3_nt: TGTGCCAGCAACCCCTCGGGCCCCCAAACCTACGAGCAGTACTTC
d_call: NA
j_call: TRBJ2-7
cdr3_length: 15
clone_size: NA
v_call: TRBV2

cdr3_aa: CASSPPGGTEAFF
cdr3_nt: TGTGCCAGCAGTCCTCCGGGGGGCACTGAAGCTTTCTTT
d_call: NA
j_call: TRBJ1-1
cdr3_length: 13
clone_size: NA
v_call: TRBV6-5